These T cell receptor beta chains were read from a single sample in a study of response to subunit inactivated influenza vaccine. Each CDR3 protein gets one entry after TCRdb re-called the RT-PCR reads with MiXCR. This table has 160,000 or so distinct CDR3 sequences, approximately 11% appearing once. Sequences were derived from non-naive T cells sorted from PBMCs, sampled 35 to 45 days after vaccination. The receptors originated from a man over 45 who received an inactivated influenza vaccine. Both conserved end residues are part of each CDR3. Each record gives: V gene, clone size, J gene, D gene, CDR3 protein, CDR3 DNA. The D gene is left open where the match is weak. Clone size, where shown, is once, few, many, or a class for clones that have expanded.

TRBV5-8	few	TRBJ1-1	NA	CASSLAGTTYTEAFF	TGTGCCAGCAGCTTGGCCGGGACGACCTACACTGAAGCTTTCTTT
TRBV7-3	few	TRBJ2-3	TRBD2	CASSSGAGVEDTQYF	TGTGCCAGCAGCTCGGGAGCGGGAGTCGAAGATACGCAGTATTTT
TRBV4-1	few	TRBJ2-1	NA	CASSPRPGVTYNEQFF	TGCGCCAGCAGCCCACGACCGGGGGTGACCTACAATGAGCAGTTCTTC
TRBV20-1	NA	TRBJ2-5	NA	CSALRLEETQYF	TGCAGTGCTCTCCGACTAGAAGAGACCCAGTACTTC
TRBV5-1	many	TRBJ1-6	NA	CASSFGGLHYSYNSPLHF	TGCGCCAGCAGCTTCGGGGGGTTACATTACTCCTATAATTCACCCCTCCACTTT
TRBV12-3/TRBV12-4	few	TRBJ2-7	NA	CASSLARGWQYF	TGTGCCAGCAGTTTAGCTAGGGGGTGGCAGTACTTC
TRBV2	many	TRBJ1-5	NA	CASSEEVQPQHF	TGTGCCAGCAGTGAGGAGGTTCAGCCCCAGCATTTT
TRBV7-9	NA	TRBJ2-3	NA	CASSLVGDTQYF	TGTGCCAGCAGCTTAGTTGGCGATACGCAGTATTTT
TRBV15	few	TRBJ2-7	TRBD2	CATSRDLASGRPNSYEQYF	TGTGCCACCAGCAGAGATCTGGCTAGCGGGAGGCCAAACTCCTACGAGCAGTACTTC
TRBV11-2	NA	TRBJ2-7	NA	CASSSPGGGDPYEQYF	TGTGCCAGCAGCTCCCCTGGGGGGGGCGATCCCTACGAGCAGTACTTC
TRBV7-6	few	TRBJ2-7	TRBD1	CASSVHRGAYEQYF	TGTGCCAGCAGCGTGCACAGGGGAGCCTACGAGCAGTACTTC
TRBV18	many	TRBJ2-1	TRBD2	CASSGNPYNEQFF	TGTGCCAGTAGCGGGAATCCCTACAATGAGCAGTTCTTC
TRBV6-5	many	TRBJ2-2	NA	CASSYGLSTGELFF	TGTGCCAGCAGTTACGGACTGTCCACCGGGGAGCTGTTTTTT
TRBV7-2	NA	TRBJ1-6	TRBD1	CASSKRQGAAAPLHF	TGTGCCAGCAGCAAGAGACAGGGGGCGGCGGCACCCCTCCACTTT
TRBV18	NA	TRBJ1-2	NA	CASSPPDAYYGYTF	TGTGCCAGCTCACCCCCGGATGCTTACTATGGCTACACCTTC
TRBV15	NA	TRBJ2-1	NA	CATSRGYLSSYNEQFF	TGTGCCACCAGCAGAGGATATTTGAGCTCCTACAATGAGCAGTTCTTC
TRBV6-2/TRBV6-3	few	TRBJ2-7	NA	CASSLSRYEQYF	TGTGCCAGCAGTTTAAGTCGGTACGAGCAGTACTTC
TRBV7-9	few	TRBJ1-3	TRBD1	CASSLRQGSGNTIYF	TGTGCCAGCAGCTTGCGACAGGGCTCTGGAAACACCATATATTTT
TRBV12-3/TRBV12-4	many	TRBJ2-3	NA	CASSLRTGGGNTQYF	TGTGCCAGCAGTCTGAGGACAGGCGGGGGGAATACGCAGTATTTT
TRBV6-5	once	TRBJ2-5	NA	CASSYSSGGRETQYF	TGTGCCAGCAGTTACTCGTCGGGGGGCAGGGAGACCCAGTACTTC
TRBV27	few	TRBJ1-5	NA	CASSVRGGDQPQHF	TGTGCCAGCAGCGTCAGGGGAGGAGATCAGCCCCAGCATTTT
TRBV6-1	NA	TRBJ1-1	NA	CASSVGGAYEAFF	TGTGCCAGCAGTGTAGGGGGGGCCTATGAAGCTTTCTTT
TRBV20-1	few	TRBJ1-1	TRBD1	CSATGQGEFEAFF	TGCAGTGCTACCGGACAGGGGGAGTTTGAAGCTTTCTTT
TRBV20-1	NA	TRBJ2-2	NA	CSARVPLASTGELFF	TGCAGTGCTAGGGTTCCGTTAGCGAGCACCGGGGAGCTGTTTTTT
TRBV5-8	NA	TRBJ2-7	NA	CASSLEYNLRSYEQYF	TGTGCCAGCAGCTTGGAATACAACCTTAGGTCCTACGAGCAGTACTTC
TRBV3-1	NA	TRBJ1-6	NA	CASSQDHAGGSPLHF	TGTGCCAGCAGCCAAGACCACGCCGGTGGGTCACCCCTCCACTTT
TRBV30	NA	TRBJ1-2	NA	CAWSPGTYGYTF	TGTGCCTGGAGTCCGGGAACCTATGGCTACACCTTC
TRBV20-1	many	TRBJ2-7	TRBD2	CSARDSSGGPPYF	TGCAGTGCTAGAGATTCGTCGGGAGGGCCCCCGTACTTC
TRBV29-1	NA	TRBJ2-5	NA	CSVQGPRWSQYF	TGCAGCGTTCAGGGCCCCAGATGGTCCCAGTACTTC
TRBV4-1	NA	TRBJ2-2	NA	CASSQGGLAKTGELFF	TGCGCCAGCAGCCAAGGGGGACTCGCGAAAACCGGGGAGCTGTTTTTT
TRBV7-9	NA	TRBJ2-1	TRBD2	CASSLLLGGLAGSQQFF	TGTGCCAGCAGCTTGTTGCTTGGGGGACTAGCGGGATCTCAGCAGTTCTTC
TRBV7-9	few	TRBJ2-4	NA	CASSLQGNVAKNIQYF	TGTGCCAGCAGCCTACAAGGGAACGTAGCCAAAAACATTCAGTACTTC
TRBV6-2/TRBV6-3	NA	TRBJ1-5	NA	CASSYSGRNQPQHF	TGTGCCAGCAGTTATTCAGGGCGTAATCAGCCCCAGCATTTT
TRBV20-1	few	TRBJ2-7	NA	CSASLAREQYF	TGCAGTGCTAGTTTGGCTCGCGAGCAGTACTTC
TRBV12-1	NA	TRBJ2-1	NA	CASSPHGSGGVGEQFF	TGTGCCAGCAGCCCCCACGGTAGCGGGGGAGTGGGTGAGCAGTTCTTC
TRBV28	NA	TRBJ2-1	TRBD1	CASYRQGRYNEQFF	TGTGCCAGCTATCGACAGGGGAGGTACAATGAGCAGTTCTTC
TRBV10-3	many	TRBJ2-7	TRBD1	CAISGTAVLPEQYF	TGTGCCATCAGCGGGACAGCAGTACTCCCCGAGCAGTACTTC
TRBV5-1	many	TRBJ1-5	NA	CASSLDPGEAQPQHF	TGCGCCAGCAGCTTGGACCCAGGGGAGGCTCAGCCCCAGCATTTT
TRBV20-1	NA	TRBJ2-1	TRBD2	CSARFKVRLAGNEQFF	TGCAGTGCTAGGTTTAAGGTCAGGCTAGCGGGCAATGAGCAGTTCTTC
TRBV3-1	few	TRBJ2-5	TRBD2	CASSPPSGSGETQYF	TGTGCCAGCAGCCCCCCCAGCGGGAGTGGAGAGACCCAGTACTTC
TRBV7-9	many	TRBJ1-1	TRBD1	CASRPGQGMNTEAFF	TGTGCCAGCAGGCCCGGACAGGGAATGAACACTGAAGCTTTCTTT
TRBV11-2	many	TRBJ1-4	NA	CASSVHRNEKLFF	TGTGCCAGCAGCGTCCACAGAAATGAAAAACTGTTTTTT
TRBV21-1	NA	TRBJ2-7	NA	CASSKGTSGETYEQYF	TGTGCCAGCAGCAAAGGGACTAGCGGAGAAACCTACGAGCAGTACTTC
TRBV7-8	NA	TRBJ1-3	TRBD1	CASSFQGTGRFSSGNTIYF	TGTGCCAGCAGCTTCCAAGGGACAGGACGGTTTTCTTCTGGAAACACCATATATTTT
TRBV12-3/TRBV12-4	many	TRBJ2-5	NA	CASSLLSRGLQETQYF	TGTGCCAGCAGTCTGTTATCCAGGGGCCTGCAAGAGACCCAGTACTTC
TRBV2	many	TRBJ1-5	TRBD1	CASSSSGGGFNQPQHF	TGTGCCAGCAGCTCCTCGGGAGGGGGCTTCAATCAGCCCCAGCATTTT